This T cell receptor beta chain stems from a study of radiotherapy plus CTLA-4 blockade in lung cancer. About the research overall: Disease control was achieved by 31% of patients, and objective responses by about 17%.

V shed 3 bases and J shed 5 bases, with 7 bases lying between them. There are 12 residues in the CDR3. Germline V lookup: CDR1 MDHEN, CDR2 SYDVKM. Generated by immunoSEQ multiplex PCR, the TCRdb table keeps only in-frame clones and is missing some. The sample lists under 100,000 clones, approximately 83% occurring once. The chain is built from TRBV28 and TRBJ1-1, with D hard to call. The TCR originated in a human donor with non-small cell lung cancer that progressed on radiotherapy plus ipilimumab. Sequencing was performed on peripheral blood, taken from a patient treated with radiotherapy plus ipilimumab. The CDR3 loop reads CASSFGLTEAFF. In nucleotides, the CDR3 is TGTGCCAGCAGTTTTGGCTTAACTGAAGCTTTCTTT.